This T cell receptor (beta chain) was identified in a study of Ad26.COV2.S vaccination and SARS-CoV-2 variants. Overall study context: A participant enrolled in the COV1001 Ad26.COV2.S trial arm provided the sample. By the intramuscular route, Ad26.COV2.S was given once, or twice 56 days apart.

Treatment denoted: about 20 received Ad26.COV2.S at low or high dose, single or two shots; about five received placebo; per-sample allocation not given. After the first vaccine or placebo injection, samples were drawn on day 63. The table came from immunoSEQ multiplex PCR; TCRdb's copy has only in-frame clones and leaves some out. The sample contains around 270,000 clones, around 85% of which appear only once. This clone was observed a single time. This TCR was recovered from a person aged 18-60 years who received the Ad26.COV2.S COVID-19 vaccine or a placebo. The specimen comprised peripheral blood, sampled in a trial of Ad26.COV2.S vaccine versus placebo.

For the CDR3, the DNA is TGCGCCAGCAGCTTGACCGGGGGGTTTCGCGAGCAGTACTTC. Its translation: CASSLTGGFREQYF. The chain carries TRBV5-1 and TRBJ2-7, with 7 bases matching TRBD2. Germline loops: CDR1 SGHRS, CDR2 YFSETQ. The length of the CDR3 is 14 residues. With V trimmed by 1 base and J by 6 bases, 7 bases remained unmatched. Looking up the rest from reference TRBV5-1 and TRBJ2-7 gives the full variable domain: KAGVTQTPRYLIKTRGQQVTLSCSPISGHRSVSWYQQTPGQGLQFLFEYFSETQRNKGNFPGRFSGRQFSNSRSEMNVSTLELGDSALYLCASSLTGGFREQYFGPGTRLTVT.